These 21 T cell receptor beta chains share one sample of origin, sequenced in a study of blood T cell repertoires in COVID-19. Measured with immunoSEQ multiplex PCR; TCRdb has only the in-frame clones, and not every one. This sample carries some 350,000 clones, approximately 89% of them seen once, and the ten largest clones take less than 6%. The material sequenced was PBMCs or T cells enriched from blood (not recorded which). The receptors were gathered from a woman aged 25 to 39 who had recovered from COVID-19.

V usage is TRBV2 and J usage is TRBJ1-3; 9 nucleotides line up with TRBD1. V lost 4 bases and J lost 6; bases outside the gene matches: 10. The CDR3 runs to 16 residues. Germline-derived CDR1 and CDR2 are SNHLY and FYNNEI. This CDR3 reads CASSGGQGFLENTIYF. The DNA for the CDR3 is TGTGCCAGCAGTGGAGGACAGGGGTTTTTGGAAAACACCATATATTTT. Together with reference TRBV2 and TRBJ1-3, the CDR3 gives the full variable domain: EPEVTQTPSHQVTQMGQEVILRCVPISNHLYFYWYRQILGQKVEFLVSFYNNEISEKSEIFDDQFSVERPDGSNFTLKIRSTKLEDSAMYFCASSGGQGFLENTIYFGEGSWLTVV.

The chain joins TRBV2 to TRBJ2-2; 10 nucleotides line up with TRBD1. Germline trimming cut 6 bases from V and 3 bases from J; bases unmatched to any gene: 7. From germline, CDR1 is SNHLY and CDR2 FYNNEI. The CDR3 is 16 amino acids. The CDR3 loop is CASRVDRGLYTGELFF. As DNA, the CDR3 is TGTGCCAGCAGGGTTGACAGGGGGCTCTACACCGGGGAGCTGTTTTTT. The whole variable domain, remainder taken from reference TRBV2 and TRBJ2-2, is EPEVTQTPSHQVTQMGQEVILRCVPISNHLYFYWYRQILGQKVEFLVSFYNNEISEKSEIFDDQFSVERPDGSNFTLKIRSTKLEDSAMYFCASRVDRGLYTGELFFGEGSRLTVL.

The chain recombines TRBV7-9 with TRBJ1-4; 9 positions agree with TRBD1. CDR3 size: 15 residues. V was pared by 4 bases and J by 8 bases, with 8 bases of the junction left unmatched. Germline assignment: CDR1 SEHNR and CDR2 FQNEAQ (reference sequence). The CDR3 spells CASSSLQGAHEKLFF. In nucleotides, the CDR3 is TGTGCCAGCAGCTCCCTACAGGGGGCGCACGAAAAACTGTTTTTT.

The CDR3: CASSFLTGKGTGELFF. DNA of the CDR3: TGTGCCAGCAGCTTCTTGACAGGGAAGGGCACCGGGGAGCTGTTTTTT. The chain has TRBV11-2 and TRBJ2-2, with TRBD1 matching 7 bases. There are 16 residues in the CDR3. V shed 3 bases, J shed 4 bases, and the junction held 8 bases outside the gene matches. The germline CDR1 and CDR2 sequences are SGHAT and FQNNGV.

The V and J genes are TRBV28 and TRBJ2-5; TRBD2 agrees at 8 bases. Germline V lookup: CDR1 MDHEN, CDR2 SYDVKM. The trim removed 4 bases at V and 4 bases at J, leaving 5 bases unmatched. There are 14 residues in the CDR3. Here the CDR3 reads CASSSTREGETQYF. In DNA, the CDR3 is TGTGCCAGCAGTTCAACACGGGAGGGAGAGACCCAGTACTTC.

The J gene is TRBJ1-5, the V gene TRBV5-1; perhaps TRBD1 as D (6 bases). Germline lookup yields CDR1 SGHRS and CDR2 YFSETQ. CDR3 length: 14 residues. Trimming removed 4 bases from V and 3 bases from J, with 11 bases in between. The CDR3 DNA reads as TGCGCCAGCAGCACCGGACAGTCCAATCAGCCCCAGCATTTT. The encoded protein is CASSTGQSNQPQHF.

The chain employs TRBV11-2 and TRBJ2-7; 9 bases align to TRBD1. Trimming removed 1 base from V and 6 bases from J; junction bases left unmatched: 4. The CDR3 loop spans 14 amino acids. Germline V gives CDR1 SGHAT, CDR2 FQNNGV. CDR3 in amino acids: CASSLGDRAPEQYF. The DNA of the CDR3 is TGTGCCAGCAGCTTAGGGGACAGGGCGCCCGAGCAGTACTTC.

The chain combines TRBV18 with TRBJ1-1; 8 nucleotides agree with TRBD1. This CDR3 region has 15 residues. CDR1 is KGHSH, CDR2 LQKENI, per germline. V gave up 5 bases and J gave up 5 bases; unmatched junction bases: 10. DNA for the CDR3: TGTGCCAGCTCAGCGGCGACAGGGGAGGGTACTGAAGCTTTCTTT. This encodes CASSAATGEGTEAFF.

This clone was recorded once. CDR3 sequence (DNA): TGCGCCAGCATAAAGGACAGGGCTCATGAGGAAAAACTGTTTTTT. This sequence encodes CASIKDRAHEEKLFF. This rearrangement joins TRBV4-3 to TRBJ1-4; 8 bases match TRBD1. CDR3 length equals 15 residues. Trimming at V came to 7 bases and at J to 8 bases, leaving 12 bases not matched to a gene. Germline V lookup: CDR1 LGHNA, CDR2 YSLEER.

A single count supports this clone. The chain couples TRBV5-1 to TRBJ2-1, with D maybe TRBD2 (5 bases). The germline CDR1 and CDR2 sequences are SGHRS and YFSETQ. Trimming shortened V by 0 bases and J by 5 bases, and 18 bases separated the two germline ends. The CDR3 runs 17 residues. CDR3: CASSLAYGREGNNEQFF. The CDR3 coding sequence is TGCGCCAGCAGCTTGGCCTATGGGCGCGAGGGTAACAATGAGCAGTTCTTC.

J is TRBJ1-1 and V is TRBV12-3 or TRBV12-4; TRBD1 agrees at 7 bases. CDR3 length equals 13 residues. The V segment lost 7 bases and the J segment 8 bases; nucleotides outside the gene matches: 10. CDR3 sequence: CASTPTGPEEAFF. The CDR3 nucleotides read TGTGCCAGCACCCCGACAGGGCCCGAAGAAGCTTTCTTT.

V and J are TRBV6-6 and TRBJ2-3; perhaps TRBD2 as D (5 bases). The germline V gene has CDR1 MNHNY and CDR2 SVGAGI (reference sequence). The V and J ends lost 2 bases and 6 bases respectively, with 15 bases between them. The length of the CDR3 is 15 residues. The CDR3 bases are TGTGCCAGCAGTTACCCGGCCGCCCGAGGGGATACGCAGTATTTT. Protein product: CASSYPAARGDTQYF.

This chain uses TRBV3-1 (or the pseudogene TRBV3-2) with TRBJ1-2, with 7 bases matching TRBD1. The CDR3 runs to 16 residues. V lost 0 bases and J lost 3; bases outside the gene matches: 7. Per the germline V gene, CDR1 is LGHDT and CDR2 is YNNKEL (reference sequence). The DNA for the CDR3 is TGTGCCAGCAGCCAAGAAAGTTCAGGGGGATACTATGGCTACACCTTC. The encoded protein is CASSQESSGGYYGYTF.

The chain has TRBV11-1 and TRBJ2-3; TRBD2 matches 11 bases. Unmatched junction bases numbered 5, after V lost 6 bases and J lost 3 bases. CDR1 and CDR2 from the germline V gene are SGHAT and FQDESV (reference sequence). The CDR3 covers 15 residues. The CDR3 region is CASSWTSGLTDTQYF. The CDR3 coding sequence is TGTGCCAGCAGTTGGACTAGCGGGTTGACAGATACGCAGTATTTT. The variable domain in full, completed from reference TRBV11-1 and TRBJ2-3, reads EAEVAQSPRYKITEKSQAVAFWCDPISGHATLYWYRQILGQGPELLVQFQDESVVDDSQLPKDRFSAERLKGVDSTLKIQPAELGDSAMYLCASSWTSGLTDTQYFGPGTRLTVL.

The gene calls are TRBV6-5 and TRBJ1-2; 7 nucleotides align to TRBD1. The junction had 7 bases not matched to a gene; V was cut back by 7 bases and J by 2 bases. This CDR3 contains 14 residues. Germline values: CDR1 MNHEY, CDR2 SVGAGI. The CDR3 nucleotides read TGTGCCAGCACCCCCGGACAGGCGAACTATGGCTACACCTTC. Amino acid sequence: CASTPGQANYGYTF.

The chain is built from TRBV11-2 and TRBJ2-3, with TRBD2 matching 7 bases. Germline values: CDR1 SGHAT, CDR2 FQNNGV. Trimming removed 4 bases from V and 5 bases from J; junction bases left unmatched: 9. The CDR3 loop spans 15 amino acids. CDR3 loop: CASSSRGGRVDTQYF. CDR3 nucleotide sequence: TGTGCCAGCAGCTCGAGGGGAGGGCGCGTAGATACGCAGTATTTT. Supplemented by reference TRBV11-2 and TRBJ2-3, the full variable domain reads EAGVAQSPRYKIIEKRQSVAFWCNPISGHATLYWYQQILGQGPKLLIQFQNNGVVDDSQLPKDRFSAERLKGVDSTLKIQPAKLEDSAVYLCASSSRGGRVDTQYFGPGTRLTVL.

V gene TRBV29-1 combines with J gene TRBJ1-1; 8 nucleotides line up with TRBD1. Germline lookup yields CDR1 SQVTM and CDR2 ANQGSEA. The CDR3 sequence is 13 residues long. The ends lost 6 bases at V and 5 bases at J; junction bases unmatched: 8. In nucleotides, the CDR3 is TGCAGCGTCACGTACAGGGGGGGGACTGAAGCTTTCTTT. Translation: CSVTYRGGTEAFF.

The genes are TRBV10-3 and TRBJ2-7; no clear D gene. V lost 6 bases, J lost 3 bases, and 15 bases lay in between. Germline V gene sequence: CDR1 ENHRY, CDR2 SYGVKD. CDR3 length equals 14 residues. CDR3 protein: CAISPHQTGYEQYF. Here the CDR3 DNA reads TGTGCCATCAGCCCCCACCAAACTGGCTACGAGCAGTACTTC.

This chain joins TRBV6-2 or TRBV6-3 and TRBJ1-2; D may be TRBD1 (5 bases). This CDR3 region has 15 residues. CDR1 is MNHEY and CDR2 is SVGEGT in the germline V gene. The V and J ends lost 0 bases and 4 bases respectively, with 12 bases between them. The CDR3, as DNA: TGTGCCAGCAGTTACTCGATACAGGAGATCTATGGCTACACCTTC. This encodes CASSYSIQEIYGYTF.

The CDR3 DNA reads TGTGCCAGCAGTTTACAGGGGGCTAATCAGCCCCAGCATTTT. Residues: CASSLQGANQPQHF. V gene TRBV27 combines with J gene TRBJ1-5, with 8 bases aligning to TRBD1. Per germline, CDR1 MNHEY and CDR2 SMNVEV (reference sequence). Trimming took 2 bases from V and 4 from J; bases not matched to a gene: 1. The CDR3 length is 14 residues.

For this clone: The same CDR3 arises from other DNA sequences in this sample as well. J is TRBJ1-5 and V is TRBV11-2; the D is unclear. Germline assignment: CDR1 SGHAT and CDR2 FQNNGV. The CDR3 has 15 residues. Trimming removed 6 bases at V and 0 bases at J, with 12 bases between. CDR3 coding DNA: TGTGCCAGCAGTAGAAGCGGTCTTAGCAATCAGCCCCAGCATTTT. Protein: CASSRSGLSNQPQHF.